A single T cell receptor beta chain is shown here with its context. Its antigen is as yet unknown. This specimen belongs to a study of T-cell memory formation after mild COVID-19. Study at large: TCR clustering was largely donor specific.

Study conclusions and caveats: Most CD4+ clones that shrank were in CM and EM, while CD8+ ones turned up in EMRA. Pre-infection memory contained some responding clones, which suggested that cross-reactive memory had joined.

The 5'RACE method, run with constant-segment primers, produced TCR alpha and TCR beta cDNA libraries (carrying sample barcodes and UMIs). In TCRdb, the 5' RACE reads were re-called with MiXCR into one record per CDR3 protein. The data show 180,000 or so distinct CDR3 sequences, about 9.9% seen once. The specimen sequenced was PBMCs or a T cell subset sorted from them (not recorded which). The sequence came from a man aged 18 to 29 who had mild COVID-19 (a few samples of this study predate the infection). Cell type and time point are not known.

The CDR3 DNA reads TGTGCCAGCAGCGTAGAACTTTTGGGCAGCAACACCGGGGAGCTGTTTTTT. As protein: CASSVELLGSNTGELFF. V and J are TRBV9 and TRBJ2-2, with D unclear. V shed 0 bases and J shed 2 bases, with 14 bases lying between them. The CDR3 length is 17 residues. Germline values: CDR1 SGDLS, CDR2 YYNGEE.